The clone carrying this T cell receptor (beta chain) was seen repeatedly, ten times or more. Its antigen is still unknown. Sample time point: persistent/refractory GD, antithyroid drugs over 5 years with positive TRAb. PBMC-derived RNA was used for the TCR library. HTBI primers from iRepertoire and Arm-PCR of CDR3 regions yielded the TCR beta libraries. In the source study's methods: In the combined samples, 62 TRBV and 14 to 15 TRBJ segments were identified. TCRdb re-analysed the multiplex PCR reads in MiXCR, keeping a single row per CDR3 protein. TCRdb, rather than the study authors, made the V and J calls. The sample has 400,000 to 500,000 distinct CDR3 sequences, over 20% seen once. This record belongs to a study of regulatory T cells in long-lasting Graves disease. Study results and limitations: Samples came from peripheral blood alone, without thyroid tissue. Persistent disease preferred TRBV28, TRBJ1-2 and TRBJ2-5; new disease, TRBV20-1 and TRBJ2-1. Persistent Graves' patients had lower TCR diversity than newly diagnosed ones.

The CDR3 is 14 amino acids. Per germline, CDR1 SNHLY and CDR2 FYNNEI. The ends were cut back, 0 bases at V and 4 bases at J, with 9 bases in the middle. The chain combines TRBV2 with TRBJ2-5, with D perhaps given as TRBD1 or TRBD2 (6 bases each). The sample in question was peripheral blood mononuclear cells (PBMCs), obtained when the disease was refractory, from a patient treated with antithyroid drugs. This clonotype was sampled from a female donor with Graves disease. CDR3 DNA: TGTGCCAGCAGTGAAGCCCCGGGGGCAGAGACCCAGTACTTC. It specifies CASSEAPGAETQYF.